This T cell receptor beta chain is drawn from a study of blood T cell repertoires in COVID-19. The CDR3 covers 17 residues. The germline gives CDR1 LNHDA, CDR2 SQIVND (reference sequence). Trimming removed 3 bases from V and 6 bases from J; junction bases left unmatched: 16. Original methodology: Quantification of nucleated cells was approximated via reference gene primer amplification. Data came from immunoSEQ multiplex PCR; TCRdb stores just in-frame clones and leaves some out. The V and J calls and clone size come from that table; D and trimming were worked out from the DNA. Of 350,000 to 450,000 clones listed, 89% are singletons.

Sequencing was performed on peripheral blood. This clonotype was sampled from a woman aged 40 to 50 with COVID-19, enrolled during active disease. The J gene is TRBJ1-2, the V gene TRBV19; 7 bases are shared with TRBD1. The CDR3 is CASSIPFLAGGVDGYTF. CDR3 DNA sequence: TGTGCCAGTAGTATCCCCTTCCTAGCAGGGGGTGTAGATGGCTACACCTTC.